The rows below give T cell receptor beta chains drawn from one sample of a study of cytomegalovirus exposure and HLA in healthy donors. Assay: immunoSEQ multiplex PCR; the TCRdb copy retains only in-frame clones and omits some. The data show around 130,000 clones, 83% seen once. The sample consisted of PBMCs. These receptors were taken from a girl aged 2-9 years in good health and CMV-seronegative. Each CDR3 is given without its conserved first and last residue. D genes are given only for firm matches.

v_gene	d_gene	len	j_gene	CDR3aa
TRBV5-4	TRBD2	12	NA	ASSLVAGAYEQY
TRBV10-3	NA	12	TRBJ1-6	AISVKRDNSPLH
TRBV29-1	TRBD1	13	NA	SVEGGQGASYEQY
TRBV7-8	NA	12	TRBJ2-2	ASSRDTSTGELF
TRBV7-8	TRBD2	16	TRBJ2-2	ASSPGTSGSSGAGELF
TRBV4-1	NA	12	TRBJ2-7	ASSLRDDTYEQY
TRBV7-3	TRBD2	13	TRBJ2-3	ASSPLAGGPDTQY
TRBV28	TRBD1	13	TRBJ2-6	ASSNRGYGANVLT
TRBV9	NA	12	TRBJ1-5	ASSVGGAGKPQH
TRBV5-4	NA	12	TRBJ1-1	ASSLIQGNTEAF
TRBV30	NA	9	TRBJ2-3	ARGLKDTQY
TRBV7-9	NA	13	TRBJ1-4	ASSLDRGKNEKLF
TRBV29-1	TRBD2	13	TRBJ2-3	SVEGGGAGTDTQY
TRBV29-1	TRBD1	11	TRBJ2-3	SGDREGTDTQY
TRBV7-9	TRBD2	12	TRBJ2-7	ASSPTSGAYEQY
TRBV5-1	TRBD2	15	TRBJ2-5	ASSLVGGGFFQETQY
TRBV4-3	NA	14	TRBJ2-5	ASSQEYRGFGETQY
TRBV7-9	TRBD2	15	TRBJ2-5	ASSLNRLAGFQETQY
TRBV27	NA	18	TRBJ2-6	ASSYMTGEKPLSGANVLT
TRBV30	NA	10	TRBJ2-5	AWSDSLWTQY
TRBV5-6	TRBD1	12	TRBJ2-7	ASSLGTGANEQY
TRBV6-6	TRBD1	12	TRBJ1-3	ASSRTGSGNTIY
TRBV2	NA	13	TRBJ2-5	ASSEGRAAFETQY
TRBV27	NA	13	TRBJ2-7	ASSFGGAISYEQY
TRBV19	TRBD2	14	TRBJ2-1	ASSTRLAAYGNEQF
TRBV5-6	TRBD1	14	TRBJ1-2	ASSDEDRSGLVGYT
TRBV6-4	NA	12	TRBJ2-7	ASSEEGPSNEQY
TRBV27	NA	10	TRBJ1-1	ASSSTGSEAF
TRBV6-6	NA	12	TRBJ2-3	ASVSDMRADTQY
TRBV2	NA	16	TRBJ2-7	ASSVDRSVTGREYEQY
TRBV2	NA	12	TRBJ1-4	ATEESGVRGKLF
TRBV27	NA	11	TRBJ2-1	ASSFIGDYEQF
TRBV10-1	NA	9	TRBJ1-2	ARKGTRRYT
TRBV10-1	NA	14	TRBJ1-5	ASRSGTDASDQPQH
TRBV5-1	NA	14	TRBJ1-2	ASRLTLGGTNYGYT
TRBV28	NA	12	TRBJ2-1	ASSFLGGAGEQF
TRBV19	TRBD1	13	TRBJ1-1	ATTDFRGRNTEAF
TRBV19	TRBD2	13	TRBJ2-1	ASSEYSGRANEQF
TRBV18	NA	13	TRBJ1-4	ASSRITTVGEKLF
TRBV27	NA	12	TRBJ2-3	ASSFTGGSDTQY
TRBV18	TRBD2	17	TRBJ2-1	ASSPPPSGGLISYNEQF
TRBV27	TRBD1	16	TRBJ1-2	ASRFSLPGQGWGYGYT
TRBV11-2	TRBD1	12	TRBJ1-3	ASSRQGSGNTIY
TRBV5-4	TRBD1	13	TRBJ2-1	ASSLEDRGYNEQF
TRBV4-1	NA	16	TRBJ2-5	ASSQDRWAGVLQETQY
TRBV7-6	NA	16	TRBJ1-2	ASSLMPQVRQGPYGYT
TRBV6-5	TRBD1	12	TRBJ1-1	ASSPTGVITEAF
TRBV29-1	NA	10	NA	SVTGQRNEQY
TRBV6-5	TRBD2	14	TRBJ2-1	ASSYGLAGFNNEQF
TRBV21-1	NA	14	TRBJ2-5	ASSTYGGTGQKTQY
TRBV2	TRBD2	13	TRBJ2-7	ASSEHPSGIYEQY
TRBV4-1	TRBD1	13	TRBJ2-1	ASSQADRGPYEQF
TRBV27	TRBD2	16	TRBJ2-7	ASSFSGTSGGQSYEQY
TRBV2	NA	9	TRBJ2-7	ASRDSYEQY